This TCR beta chain originates from a study of blood T cell repertoires in COVID-19. In the authors' workflow: Estimation of nucleated cell counts relied on the amplification of reference gene primers. TCRdb's copy holds only in-frame clones and misses some; the assay was immunoSEQ multiplex PCR. V and J calls and clone size are copied from that table; D and trimming were computed from the DNA. The sample gives 200,000 to 250,000 clones, approximately 84% of which show up once; over 2.5% is in the top ten. The CDR3 consists of 15 residues. V was trimmed by 2 bases and J by 5 bases, leaving 16 bases between them. Germline loops: CDR1 MNHEY, CDR2 SVGEGT.

The TCR sequence derives from a man aged 50 to 60 who had recovered from COVID-19. Sequencing input: peripheral blood. The J gene is TRBJ2-7, the V gene TRBV6-2 or TRBV6-3; a weak D match, TRBD2 (6 bases). The CDR3 nucleotides read TGTGCCAGCAGTTACGTATTTACGGGAGACAACGAGCAGTACTTC. Its protein is CASSYVFTGDNEQYF.